This T cell receptor (beta chain) comes out of a study of blood T cell repertoires in COVID-19. The wider study: Whether acute or convalescent, the COVID-19 samples came from the United States, Italy and Spain. In each case, the material was cDNA or gDNA derived from T cells, B-cell-depleted T cells, or PBMCs.

Original data processing: Reference gene primer amplification yielded estimated nucleated cell counts. Clones were read by immunoSEQ multiplex PCR, and TCRdb kept only the in-frame ones, dropping some. V and J calls plus clone size are reproduced from that table; the DNA served to infer D and trimming. Counted here are 91,000 or so clones, 85% to 90% occurring once; the ten biggest clones make up 10% to 15%. This CDR3 region has 14 residues. CDR1 and CDR2 (germline): LNHNV, YYDKDF (reference sequence). Unmatched junction bases numbered 5, after V lost 6 bases and J lost 2 bases. This chain links TRBV15 with TRBJ2-7; the match to TRBD2 covers 9 bases. The clonotype comes from a woman aged 55-69 years in a cohort sampled during active or convalescent COVID-19. Sequencing was carried out using peripheral blood. CDR3 sequence: CATRVGGRAYEQYF. The DNA of the CDR3 is TGTGCCACCAGAGTTGGCGGGAGGGCCTACGAGCAGTACTTC.